Presented here are 32 T cell receptor beta chains from one specimen sequenced in a study of pediatric ulcerative colitis. The rectum was sampled with one to two pinch biopsies at colonoscopy. Method: immunoSEQ multiplex PCR; TCRdb's copy keeps in-frame clones and lacks some. Of tens of thousands of clones detected, 71% appear once; the ten largest clones hold 15%. Sequencing input: gut tissue. The origin of the receptors is a boy aged 10-17 years with severe ulcerative colitis.

The chain uses TRBV5-1 and TRBJ2-7; TRBD1 matches at 8 bases. Trimming cost V 5 bases and J 7 bases; bases outside gene matches: 11. Germline CDR1 is SGHRS and CDR2 is YFSETQ. The CDR3 runs to 14 residues. CDR3 sequence reads: CASRPYQGAREQYF. The CDR3 DNA is TGCGCCAGCAGACCTTACCAGGGGGCGCGGGAGCAGTACTTC.

The J gene is TRBJ1-5, the V gene TRBV28, with a tentative D call TRBD1 (6 bases). Germline assignment: CDR1 MDHEN and CDR2 SYDVKM. CDR3 length: 14 amino acids. The V and J ends lost 10 bases and 7 bases respectively, with 20 bases between them. The CDR3 DNA follows: TGTGCCAATCGGGGGTCGGGGGCGGAACAGCCCCAGCATTTT. Protein product: CANRGSGAEQPQHF.

This clone was seen a handful of times. J is TRBJ2-1 and V is TRBV5-1, with 8 bases lining up with TRBD1. The germline gives CDR1 SGHRS, CDR2 YFSETQ. CDR3 length: 13 residues. J lost 12 bases, V lost 4 bases, and 9 bases had no gene match. CDR3 sequence (DNA): TGCGCCAGCAGCGCTCAGGGGGCGGTTATGCAGTTCTTC. Its protein product is CASSAQGAVMQFF.

The rearrangement links TRBV5-5 to TRBJ2-7; D is uncertain. V dropped 0 bases and J dropped 4 bases, with 11 bases sitting between them. Per germline, CDR1 SGHKS and CDR2 YYEKEE (reference sequence). The length of the CDR3 is 14 residues. The CDR3 sequence is CASSLGQTEYEQYF. The CDR3 coding sequence is TGTGCCAGCAGCTTGGGCCAGACCGAGTACGAGCAGTACTTC.

The V and J genes are TRBV21-1 and TRBJ2-5; whether TRBD2, the table's D call, matches the DNA was not checked. TRBV21-1 is a pseudogene segment. CDR3 length equals 15 residues. The CDR3 sequence is CASSKGRPSRETQYF. CDR3 in DNA: TGTGCCAGCAGCAAAGGTCGCCCAAGCCGCGAGACCCAGTACTTC.

This chain links TRBV4-1 with TRBJ1-1; perhaps TRBD1 as D (6 bases). The CDR3 has 18 residues. Trimming removed 0 bases from V and 5 bases from J, with 22 bases in between. Germline loops: CDR1 MGHRA, CDR2 YSYEKL. The CDR3 region is CASSQDRGTSRRGTEAFF. The CDR3, as DNA: TGCGCCAGCAGCCAAGATAGAGGGACATCCCGGAGAGGGACTGAAGCTTTCTTT.

This rearrangement joins TRBV2 to TRBJ2-3; D may be TRBD1 or TRBD2 (5 bases each). The germline V gene encodes CDR1 SNHLY and CDR2 FYNNEI. The V end lost 10 bases, the J end lost 6 bases, and 14 bases lay between the germline ends. The CDR3 is made up of 12 amino acids. The CDR3 DNA reads as TGTGCCAAGGGACCGTCAGTGGATACGCAGTATTTT. It yields the protein CAKGPSVDTQYF. The variable domain in full, with the rest retrieved from reference TRBV2 and TRBJ2-3, is EPEVTQTPSHQVTQMGQEVILRCVPISNHLYFYWYRQILGQKVEFLVSFYNNEISEKSEIFDDQFSVERPDGSNFTLKIRSTKLEDSAMYFCAKGPSVDTQYFGPGTRLTVL.

This clone came up a few times. The rearrangement uses TRBV5-5 and TRBJ1-2; the match to TRBD1 covers 7 bases. Germline values: CDR1 SGHKS, CDR2 YYEKEE (reference sequence). V lost 4 bases, J lost 4 bases, and 7 bases stayed unmatched. The CDR3 loop spans 14 amino acids. CDR3 protein: CASSTGQLGYGYTF. The CDR3 bases are TGTGCCAGCAGCACGGGACAGCTAGGCTATGGCTACACCTTC. The complete variable domain, with remaining parts taken from reference TRBV5-5 and TRBJ1-2, reads DAGVTQSPTHLIKTRGQQVTLRCSPISGHKSVSWYQQVLGQGPQFIFQYYEKEERGRGNFPDRFSARQFPNYSSELNVNALLLGDSALYLCASSTGQLGYGYTFGSGTRLTVV.

The chain has TRBV6-6 and TRBJ1-5, with D possibly matching TRBD1 (5 bases). Germline V gives CDR1 MNHNY, CDR2 SVGAGI (reference sequence). The CDR3 is made up of 15 amino acids. Trimming stripped 2 bases from V and 7 bases from J, with 15 bases between. CDR3 DNA: TGTGCCAGCAGTTACCAGGCAGGGCGGGAGCAGCCCCAGCATTTT. It specifies CASSYQAGREQPQHF.

The rearrangement joins TRBV6-4 to TRBJ2-1; 16 nucleotides line up with TRBD2. This CDR3 comprises 15 residues. Germline V CDR1 and CDR2: MRHNA, SNTAGT. The junction had 1 base not matched to a gene; V was cut back by 3 bases and J by 8 bases. The CDR3 coding sequence is TGTGCCAGCAGTGAGGGACTAGCGGGGGGGCATGAGCAGTTCTTC. Its translation is CASSEGLAGGHEQFF.

The DNA of the CDR3 is TGTGCCAGCAGCTTATTGGGACAGATAAATGAAAAACTGTTTTTT. Protein product: CASSLLGQINEKLFF. The J gene is TRBJ1-4, the V gene TRBV7-9; 7 bases match TRBD1. In germline, CDR1 is SEHNR, CDR2 FQNEAQ (reference sequence). The V and J ends lost 2 bases and 5 bases, in that order; junction bases with no gene match: 5. The CDR3 is 15 amino acids.

This clone was seen just once. The chain recombines TRBV6-1 with TRBJ2-1; D remains unclear. Germline CDR1 MNHNS, CDR2 SASEGT. Trimming took 1 base from V and 12 from J, leaving 16 bases between them. This CDR3 spans 14 amino acids. The CDR3 DNA reads as TGTGCCAGCAGTGAAGTATACCTTAAAGGGTCGCAGTTCTTC. Translation gives CASSEVYLKGSQFF.

The chain combines TRBV7-9 with TRBJ2-5; a possible D gene is TRBD2 (5 bases). The CDR3 covers 14 residues. V shed 1 base and J shed 1 base, with 7 bases lying between them. Germline-derived CDR1 and CDR2 are SEHNR and FQNEAQ (reference sequence). CDR3 residues: CASSLGTSQETQYF. CDR3 sequence (DNA): TGTGCCAGCAGCTTAGGGACTTCCCAAGAGACCCAGTACTTC.

V and J are TRBV19 and TRBJ2-1; D remains ambiguous. V was pared by 3 bases and J by 0 bases, with 12 bases between. The CDR3 loop spans 16 amino acids. The germline CDR1 and CDR2 sequences are LNHDA and SQIVND (reference sequence). The CDR3 region is CASSIPHASSYNEQFF. CDR3 DNA: TGTGCCAGTAGTATCCCTCACGCGAGCTCCTACAATGAGCAGTTCTTC.

This clone is classed as medium-sized. The rearrangement uses TRBV30 and TRBJ1-4; possibly TRBD1 for D (6 bases). Looked up from germline, CDR1 is GTSNPN and CDR2 is SVGIG (reference sequence). V was shortened by 2 bases and J by 4 bases, with 8 bases between the two germline ends. The CDR3 spans 13 residues. DNA for the CDR3: TGTGCCTGGAGTCAGGACAGTAATGAAAAACTGTTTTTT. Translation gives CAWSQDSNEKLFF.

V and J are TRBV5-4 and TRBJ1-2, with D hard to call. Germline CDR1 is SGHNT and CDR2 is YYREEE (reference sequence). The CDR3 totals 17 residues. V gave up 0 bases and J gave up 4 bases, with 19 bases separating them. The CDR3 region has the DNA TGTGCCAGCAGCTTGGGCGTTACTAAAGGAGGCGGCTATGGCTACACCTTC. Amino acid sequence: CASSLGVTKGGGYGYTF.

CDR3 amino acids: CATGTGDSYEQYF. For the CDR3, the DNA is TGTGCCACCGGAACAGGGGACTCCTACGAGCAGTACTTC. The chain carries TRBV10-3 and TRBJ2-7; 7 positions match TRBD1. The V segment lost 10 bases and the J segment 0 bases; nucleotides outside the gene matches: 6. This CDR3 has 13 residues. Per germline, CDR1 ENHRY and CDR2 SYGVKD.

CDR3 nucleotide sequence: TGCGCCAGCAGTCAGCCTTCGGGACACCTCTGTCCTTTCGACAATGAGCAGTTCTTC. Residues: CASSQPSGHLCPFDNEQFF. This chain links TRBV23-1 with TRBJ2-1, with D perhaps TRBD1 (6 bases). TRBV23-1 is an open reading frame whose function is uncertain. Between the trimmed V and J ends, which lost 3 bases and 5 bases, there was a span of 26 bases. CDR3 length: 19 amino acids.

This clone was seen a handful of times. CDR3 DNA sequence: TGTGCCAGCAGCTTAGCGCTGAGCAACGAGCAGTACTTC. Translation: CASSLALSNEQYF. The rearrangement joins TRBV7-9 to TRBJ2-7, with D uncertain. V lost 0 bases, J lost 5 bases, and 8 bases lay in between. Germline loops: CDR1 SEHNR, CDR2 FQNEAQ (reference sequence). This CDR3 has 13 residues.

The chain couples TRBV5-4 to TRBJ1-2; 8 bases map to TRBD1. The CDR3 is made up of 14 amino acids. Looked up from germline, CDR1 is SGHNT and CDR2 is YYREEE (reference sequence). V lost 3 bases, J lost 8 bases, and 9 bases stayed unmatched. The CDR3 DNA sequence: TGTGCCAGCAGCTCGGACAGGGAGGCATGGGGCTACACCTTC. Protein sequence: CASSSDREAWGYTF.

In nucleotides, the CDR3 is TGTGCCAGCAGCCATCTTTCCTACAATGAGCAGTTCTTC. Amino acid sequence: CASSHLSYNEQFF. The chain couples TRBV14 to TRBJ2-1; no reliable D call. V lost 3 bases and J lost 1, with 4 bases in between. The length of the CDR3 is 13 residues. Germline CDR1 SGHDN, CDR2 FVKESK.

This CDR3 is CASSEEGGGSQPQHF. In DNA form, the CDR3 reads TGTGCCAGCAGTGAAGAGGGGGGAGGGAGTCAGCCCCAGCATTTT. The rearrangement joins TRBV6-1 to TRBJ1-5; a possible D gene is TRBD1 (6 bases). From germline, CDR1 is MNHNS and CDR2 SASEGT. Trimming shortened V by 1 base and J by 6 bases, and 13 bases separated the two germline ends. The CDR3 loop spans 15 amino acids.

This clone was recorded once. The CDR3 protein is CASSLRRDSNQPQHF. The CDR3 region has the DNA TGTGCCAGCAGTTTACGGAGGGATAGCAATCAGCCCCAGCATTTT. The genes are TRBV28 and TRBJ1-5; D is unresolved. V lost 2 bases and J 0 bases, leaving 8 bases between the germline ends. Germline V gene data show CDR1 as MDHEN and CDR2 as SYDVKM. The CDR3 runs 15 residues.

The chain is built from TRBV4-3 and TRBJ2-1, with D perhaps matching TRBD1 (5 bases). This CDR3 region has 13 residues. The germline gives CDR1 LGHNA, CDR2 YSLEER. V dropped 0 bases and J dropped 9 bases, with 9 bases sitting between them. The CDR3 is CASSQDRVGEQFF. In DNA form, the CDR3 reads TGCGCCAGCAGCCAAGACAGGGTCGGTGAGCAGTTCTTC.

This clone appeared a single time. This chain connects TRBV11-2 to TRBJ2-6, with D perhaps matching TRBD1 or TRBD2 (6 bases each). The germline gives CDR1 SGHAT, CDR2 FQNNGV. The CDR3 loop spans 16 amino acids. The ends were cut back, 2 bases at V and 3 bases at J, with 11 bases in the middle. CDR3: CASSLWGAGGANVLTF. DNA of the CDR3: TGTGCCAGCAGCTTATGGGGGGCAGGTGGGGCCAACGTCCTGACTTTC.

A few counts support this clone. The CDR3 reads CASSTGRVTYNEQFF. DNA of the CDR3: TGTGCCAGCAGCACCGGACGGGTCACCTACAATGAGCAGTTCTTC. This chain connects TRBV7-9 to TRBJ2-1, with D uncertain. Germline CDR1 is SEHNR and CDR2 is FQNEAQ (reference sequence). The CDR3 has 15 amino acids. Between the trimmed V and J ends, which lost 5 bases and 2 bases, there was a span of 13 bases. Complete variable domain (other parts from reference TRBV7-9 and TRBJ2-1): DTGVSQNPRHKITKRGQNVTFRCDPISEHNRLYWYRQTLGQGPEFLTYFQNEAQLEKSRLLSDRFSAERPKGSFSTLEIQRTEQGDSAMYLCASSTGRVTYNEQFFGPGTRLTVL.

This chain joins TRBV18 and TRBJ2-3; D gene uncertain. CDR3 length: 16 residues. Per the germline V gene, CDR1 is KGHSH and CDR2 is LQKENI. Trimming shortened V by 0 bases and J by 5 bases, and 15 bases separated the two germline ends. CDR3 nucleotide sequence: TGTGCCAGCTCACCACCGTCTGGGTTCCGCGGAGATACGCAGTATTTT. As protein: CASSPPSGFRGDTQYF.

This CDR3 is CSVDNWGLIPHNSPLHF. CDR3 in DNA: TGCAGCGTCGATAACTGGGGCCTAATACCCCATAATTCACCCCTCCACTTT. The rearrangement uses TRBV29-1 and TRBJ1-6, with D perhaps matching TRBD1 (5 bases). Trimming left V 6 bases short and J 5 bases short, with 23 bases between. Germline CDR1 reads SQVTM; CDR2 reads ANQGSEA. This CDR3 has 17 residues.

J is TRBJ2-1 and V is TRBV5-6; the match to TRBD2 covers 7 bases. V gave up 0 bases and J gave up 6 bases; unmatched junction bases: 3. The CDR3 has 14 residues. CDR1 is SGHDT and CDR2 is YYEEEE in the germline V gene. The CDR3, as DNA: TGTGCCAGCAGCTTGGCTGGACTAGGCAATGAGCAGTTCTTC. This translates into CASSLAGLGNEQFF. The full variable domain, its missing parts supplied by reference TRBV5-6 and TRBJ2-1, is DAGVTQSPTHLIKTRGQQVTLRCSPKSGHDTVSWYQQALGQGPQFIFQYYEEEERQRGNFPDRFSGHQFPNYSSELNVNALLLGDSALYLCASSLAGLGNEQFFGPGTRLTVL.

As regards this clone: Different DNA sequences within this sample yield the same CDR3. The chain carries TRBV9 and TRBJ2-3, with D perhaps matching TRBD1 or TRBD2 (6 bases each). CDR3 length: 15 amino acids. CDR1 and CDR2 (germline): SGDLS, YYNGEE. The V gene lost 0 bases and the J gene lost 2 bases, with 10 bases spanning the gap. The CDR3 region is CASSVGTGATDTQYF. CDR3 in DNA: TGTGCCAGCAGCGTAGGGACGGGGGCCACAGATACGCAGTATTTT.

The chain uses TRBV27 and TRBJ2-1; no definite D call. This CDR3 comprises 11 residues. Germline loops: CDR1 MNHEY, CDR2 SMNVEV (reference sequence). V was clipped by 7 bases and J by 6 bases, with 7 bases between them. CDR3 coding DNA: TGTGCCAGCACCCTTTTCAATGAGCAGTTCTTC. Amino acids: CASTLFNEQFF.

The rearrangement joins TRBV27 to TRBJ2-1; TRBD2 matches 11 bases. With V trimmed by 4 bases and J by 3 bases, 8 bases remained unmatched. This CDR3 has 17 amino acids. Germline V gene lookup returns CDR1 MNHEY and CDR2 SMNVEV (reference sequence). The CDR3 reads CASSYRLLAGVYNEQFF. The CDR3 DNA is TGTGCCAGCAGTTATAGGCTACTAGCGGGGGTCTACAATGAGCAGTTCTTC.